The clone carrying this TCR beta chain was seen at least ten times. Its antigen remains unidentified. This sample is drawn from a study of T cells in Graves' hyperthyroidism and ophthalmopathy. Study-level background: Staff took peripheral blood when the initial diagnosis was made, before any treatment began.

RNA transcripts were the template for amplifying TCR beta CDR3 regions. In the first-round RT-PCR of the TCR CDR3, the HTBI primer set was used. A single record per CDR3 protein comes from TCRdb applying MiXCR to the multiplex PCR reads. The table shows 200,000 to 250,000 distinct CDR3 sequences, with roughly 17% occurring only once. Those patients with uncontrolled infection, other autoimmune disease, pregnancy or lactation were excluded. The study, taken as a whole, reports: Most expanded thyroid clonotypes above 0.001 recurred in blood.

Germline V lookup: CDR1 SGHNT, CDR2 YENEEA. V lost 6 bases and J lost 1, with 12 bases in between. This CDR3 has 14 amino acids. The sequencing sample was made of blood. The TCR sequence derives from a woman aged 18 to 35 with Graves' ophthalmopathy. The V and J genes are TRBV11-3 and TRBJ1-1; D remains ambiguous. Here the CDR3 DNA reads TGTGCCAGCAGTGAGGGCAGGTCGAACACTGAAGCTTTCTTT. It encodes CASSEGRSNTEAFF.